The clone carrying this TCR beta chain has at least ten counts. Its specificity is unknown. This record comes from a study of identical twins. Study conclusions and caveats: Donors were not followed over many years; analysis was cross-sectional.

V dropped 4 bases and J dropped 2 bases, with 8 bases sitting between them. Germline V CDR1 and CDR2: LGHDT, YNNKEL (reference sequence). The CDR3 spans 13 residues. One entry per CDR3 protein results from TCRdb running MiXCR on the 5' RACE reads. The data hold nearly 250,000 distinct CDR3 sequences, with around 6.6% observed a single time. The sample was also reused in another study, on yellow fever vaccine responses in identical twins.

The chain joins TRBV3-1 to TRBJ1-2; D gene unclear. The sample comprised memory (CD45RO+) T cells sorted from blood. This TCR came from a woman aged 18 to 35 in good health. The CDR3 nucleotides are TGTGCCAGCAGCCCCGGGTCAAACTATGGCTACACCTTC. Translated, it gives CASSPGSNYGYTF.